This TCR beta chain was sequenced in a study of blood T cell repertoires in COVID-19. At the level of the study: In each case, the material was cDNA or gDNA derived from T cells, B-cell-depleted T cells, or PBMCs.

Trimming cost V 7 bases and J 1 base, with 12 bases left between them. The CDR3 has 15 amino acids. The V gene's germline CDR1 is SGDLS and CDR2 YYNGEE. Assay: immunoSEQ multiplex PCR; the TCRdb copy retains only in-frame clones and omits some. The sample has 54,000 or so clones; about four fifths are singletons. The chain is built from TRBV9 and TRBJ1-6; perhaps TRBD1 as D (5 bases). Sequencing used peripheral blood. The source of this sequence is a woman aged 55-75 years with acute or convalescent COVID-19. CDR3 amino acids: CASSWGGSYNSPLHF. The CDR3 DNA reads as TGTGCCAGCTCGTGGGGGGGATCCTATAATTCACCCCTCCACTTT.